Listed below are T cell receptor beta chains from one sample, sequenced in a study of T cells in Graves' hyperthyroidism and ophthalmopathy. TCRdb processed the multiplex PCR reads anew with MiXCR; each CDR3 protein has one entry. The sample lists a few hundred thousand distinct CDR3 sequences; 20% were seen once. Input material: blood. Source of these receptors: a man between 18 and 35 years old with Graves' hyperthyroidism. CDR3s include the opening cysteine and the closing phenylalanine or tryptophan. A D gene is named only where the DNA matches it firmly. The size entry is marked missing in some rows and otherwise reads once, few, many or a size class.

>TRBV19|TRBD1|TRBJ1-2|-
CASSIRQGRYTF
TGTGCCAGTAGTATCCGACAGGGTCGCTACACCTTC
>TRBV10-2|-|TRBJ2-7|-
CASRGLAYEQYF
TGCGCCAGCAGGGGGCTGGCCTACGAGCAGTACTTC
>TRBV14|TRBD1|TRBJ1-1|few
CASSRFGTGPVEAFF
TGTGCCAGCAGCCGATTTGGGACAGGGCCTGTTGAAGCTTTCTTT
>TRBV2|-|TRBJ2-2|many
CASSRGEGTGELFF
TGTGCCAGCAGTCGGGGCGAAGGCACCGGGGAGCTGTTTTTT
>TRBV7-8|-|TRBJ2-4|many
CASSLEPKGPQNIQYF
TGTGCCAGCAGCTTAGAACCAAAGGGTCCTCAAAACATTCAGTACTTC
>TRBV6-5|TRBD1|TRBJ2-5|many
CASSYSLRGQETQYF
TGTGCCAGCAGTTACTCGCTCAGGGGGCAAGAGACCCAGTACTTC
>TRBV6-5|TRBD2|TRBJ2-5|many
CASSPRLAGTETQYF
TGTGCCAGCAGTCCTCGACTAGCGGGGACAGAGACCCAGTACTTC
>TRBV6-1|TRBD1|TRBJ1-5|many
CASSDGQGFVNQPQHF
TGTGCCAGCAGTGACGGACAGGGGTTCGTCAATCAGCCCCAGCATTTT
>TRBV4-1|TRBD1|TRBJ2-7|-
CASSQEETGTYEQYF
TGCGCCAGCAGCCAAGAGGAGACAGGGACCTACGAGCAGTACTTC
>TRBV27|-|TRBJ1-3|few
CASSPGHLRGNTIYF
TGTGCCAGCAGTCCCGGACATCTGAGGGGAAACACCATATATTTT
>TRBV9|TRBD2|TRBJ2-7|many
CASSLLAGASYEQYF
TGTGCCAGCAGTCTACTAGCGGGGGCCTCCTACGAGCAGTACTTC
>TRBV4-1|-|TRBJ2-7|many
CASSQALPGRPRF
TGCGCCAGCAGCCAAGCCTTACCGGGAAGACCACGCTTC
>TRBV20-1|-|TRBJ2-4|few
CSAEENIKYF
TGCAGTGCGGAGGAGAACATTAAGTACTTC
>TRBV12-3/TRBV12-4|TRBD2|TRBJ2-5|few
CASSLIGLAGAIPETQYF
TGTGCCAGCAGTTTAATAGGACTAGCGGGGGCCATCCCAGAGACCCAGTACTTC
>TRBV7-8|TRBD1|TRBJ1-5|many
CASSPRDSPNQPQHF
TGTGCCAGCAGCCCGAGGGACAGTCCCAATCAGCCCCAGCATTTT
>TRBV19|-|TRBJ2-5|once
CASRVGPLGETQYF
TGTGCCAGTAGGGTCGGGCCCCTGGGAGAGACCCAGTACTTC
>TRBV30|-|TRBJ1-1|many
CAWSVANLAFF
TGTGCCTGGAGTGTGGCCAACCTCGCTTTCTTT
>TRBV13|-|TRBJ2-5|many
CASSLVGPEGRETQYF
TGTGCCAGCAGCTTAGTGGGACCCGAGGGACGGGAGACCCAGTACTTC
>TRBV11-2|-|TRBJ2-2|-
CASSFQTGGTGELFF
TGTGCCAGCAGCTTTCAGACTGGAGGGACCGGGGAGCTGTTTTTT
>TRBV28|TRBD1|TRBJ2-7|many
CASSSNPGQGLTNSYEQYF
TGTGCCAGCAGTTCGAACCCGGGACAGGGGCTAACTAACTCCTACGAGCAGTACTTC
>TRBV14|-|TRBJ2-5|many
CASSQDGATGPFYPETQYF
TGTGCCAGCAGCCAAGATGGGGCCACCGGGCCTTTTTATCCAGAGACCCAGTACTTC
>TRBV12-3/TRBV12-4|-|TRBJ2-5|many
CASSLQGAGWETQYF
TGTGCCAGCAGTTTGCAGGGCGCGGGGTGGGAGACCCAGTACTTC
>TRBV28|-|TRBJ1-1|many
CASTGETEAFF
TGTGCCAGCACCGGGGAAACTGAAGCTTTCTTT
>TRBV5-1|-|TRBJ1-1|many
CASSPGHPANTEAFF
TGCGCCAGCAGCCCCGGGCACCCAGCTAACACTGAAGCTTTCTTT
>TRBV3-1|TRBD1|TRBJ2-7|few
CASSPGWDRPSYEQYF
TGTGCCAGCAGCCCGGGCTGGGACAGGCCATCCTACGAGCAGTACTTC
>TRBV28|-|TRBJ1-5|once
CASSPQGWNQPQHF
TGTGCCAGCAGTCCGCAGGGGTGGAATCAGCCCCAGCATTTT
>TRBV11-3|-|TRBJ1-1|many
CASSPHGEVNTEAFF
TGTGCCAGCAGCCCCCATGGGGAAGTGAACACTGAAGCTTTCTTT
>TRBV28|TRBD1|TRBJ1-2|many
CASSPQGAVNYGYTF
TGTGCCAGCAGTCCACAGGGGGCAGTTAACTATGGCTACACCTTC